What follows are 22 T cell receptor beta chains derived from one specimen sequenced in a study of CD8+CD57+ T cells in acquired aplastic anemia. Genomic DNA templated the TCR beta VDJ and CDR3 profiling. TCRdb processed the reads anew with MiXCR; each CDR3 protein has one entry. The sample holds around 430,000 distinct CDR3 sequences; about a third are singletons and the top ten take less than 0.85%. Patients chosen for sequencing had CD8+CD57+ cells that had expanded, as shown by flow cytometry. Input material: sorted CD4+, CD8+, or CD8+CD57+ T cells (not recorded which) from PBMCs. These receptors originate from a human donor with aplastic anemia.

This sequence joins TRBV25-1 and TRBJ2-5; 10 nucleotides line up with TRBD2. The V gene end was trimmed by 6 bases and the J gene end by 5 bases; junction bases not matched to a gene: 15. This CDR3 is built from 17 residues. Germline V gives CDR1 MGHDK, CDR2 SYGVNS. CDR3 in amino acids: CASSISSGSQQWETQYF. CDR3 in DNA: TGTGCCAGCAGCATTTCTAGCGGGAGCCAGCAGTGGGAGACCCAGTACTTC.

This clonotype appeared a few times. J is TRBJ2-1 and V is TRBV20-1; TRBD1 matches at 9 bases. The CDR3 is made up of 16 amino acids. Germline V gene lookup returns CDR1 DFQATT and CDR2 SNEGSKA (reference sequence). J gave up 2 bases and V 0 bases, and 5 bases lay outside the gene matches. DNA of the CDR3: TGCAGTGCTAGAGATTCCAGGACAGGGGCCTACAATGAGCAGTTCTTC. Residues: CSARDSRTGAYNEQFF.

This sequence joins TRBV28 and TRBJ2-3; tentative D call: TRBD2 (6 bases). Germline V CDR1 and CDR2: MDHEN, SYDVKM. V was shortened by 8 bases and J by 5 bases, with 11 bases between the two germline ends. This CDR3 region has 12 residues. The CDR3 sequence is CASRRRGDTQYF. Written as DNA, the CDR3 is TGTGCCAGCCGTAGGAGGGGAGATACGCAGTATTTT.

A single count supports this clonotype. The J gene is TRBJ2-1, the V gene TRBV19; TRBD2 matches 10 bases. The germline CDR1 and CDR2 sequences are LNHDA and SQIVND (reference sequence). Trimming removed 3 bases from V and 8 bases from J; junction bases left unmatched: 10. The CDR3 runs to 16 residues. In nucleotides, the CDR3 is TGTGCCAGTAGTATCGGTCGGAGCGGGAGGGTTGATGAGCAGTTCTTC. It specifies CASSIGRSGRVDEQFF.

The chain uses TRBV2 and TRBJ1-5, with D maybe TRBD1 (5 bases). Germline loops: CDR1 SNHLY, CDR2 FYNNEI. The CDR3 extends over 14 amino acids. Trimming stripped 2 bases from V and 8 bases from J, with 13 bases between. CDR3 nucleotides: TGTGCCAGCAGTGAATTGGGGCCTATGGAGCCCCAGCATTTT. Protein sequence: CASSELGPMEPQHF.

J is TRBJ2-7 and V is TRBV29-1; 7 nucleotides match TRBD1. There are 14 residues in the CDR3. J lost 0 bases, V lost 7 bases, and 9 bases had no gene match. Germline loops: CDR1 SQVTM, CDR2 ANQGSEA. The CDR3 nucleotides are TGCAGCGCTGCGCCGGGACAGACCTCCTACGAGCAGTACTTC. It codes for CSAAPGQTSYEQYF.

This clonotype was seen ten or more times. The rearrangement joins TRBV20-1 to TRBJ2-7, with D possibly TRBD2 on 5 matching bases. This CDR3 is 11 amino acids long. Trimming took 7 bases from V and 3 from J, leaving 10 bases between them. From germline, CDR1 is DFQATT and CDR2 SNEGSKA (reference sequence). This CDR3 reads CSVGSGYEQYF. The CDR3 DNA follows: TGCAGTGTAGGGAGCGGCTACGAGCAGTACTTC.

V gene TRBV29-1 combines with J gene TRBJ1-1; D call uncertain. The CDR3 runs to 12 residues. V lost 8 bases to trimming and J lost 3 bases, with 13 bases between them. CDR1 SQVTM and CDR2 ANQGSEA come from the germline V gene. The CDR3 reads CSSARADTEAFF. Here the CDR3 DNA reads TGCAGCTCCGCTCGGGCAGACACTGAAGCTTTCTTT.

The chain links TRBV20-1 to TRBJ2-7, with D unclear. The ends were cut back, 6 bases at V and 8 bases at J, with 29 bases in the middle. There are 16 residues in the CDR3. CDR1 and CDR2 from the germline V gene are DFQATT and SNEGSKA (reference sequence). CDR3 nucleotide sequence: TGCAGTGCGGTCGCCTCTATTCAACCCACCGCCCGCCAGCAGTACTTC. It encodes CSAVASIQPTARQQYF.

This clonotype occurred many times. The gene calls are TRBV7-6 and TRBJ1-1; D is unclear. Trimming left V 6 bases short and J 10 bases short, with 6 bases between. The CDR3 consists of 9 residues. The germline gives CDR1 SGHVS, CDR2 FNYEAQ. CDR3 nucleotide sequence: TGTGCCAGCAGGGATGGAGCTTTCTTT. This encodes CASRDGAFF.

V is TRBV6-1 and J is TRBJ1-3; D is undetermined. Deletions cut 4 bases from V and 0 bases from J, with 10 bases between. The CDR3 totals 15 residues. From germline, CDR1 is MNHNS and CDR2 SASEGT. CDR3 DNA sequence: TGTGCCAGCAGTGTGATAGATAACTCTGGAAACACCATATATTTT. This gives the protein CASSVIDNSGNTIYF.

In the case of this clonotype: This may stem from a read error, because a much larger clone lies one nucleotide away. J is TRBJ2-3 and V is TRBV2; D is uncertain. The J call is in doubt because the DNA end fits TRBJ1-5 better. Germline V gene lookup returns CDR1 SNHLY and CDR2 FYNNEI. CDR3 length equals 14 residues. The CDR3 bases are TGTGCCAGCAGTGCCGAGTCTAGCGGAGATACGCAGCATTTT. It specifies CASSAESSGDTQHF.

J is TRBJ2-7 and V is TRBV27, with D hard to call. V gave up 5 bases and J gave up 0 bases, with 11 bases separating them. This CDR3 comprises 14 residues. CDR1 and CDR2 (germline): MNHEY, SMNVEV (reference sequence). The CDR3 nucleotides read TGTGCCAGCAGTACAAGAGGAGTCTCCTACGAGCAGTACTTC. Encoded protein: CASSTRGVSYEQYF.

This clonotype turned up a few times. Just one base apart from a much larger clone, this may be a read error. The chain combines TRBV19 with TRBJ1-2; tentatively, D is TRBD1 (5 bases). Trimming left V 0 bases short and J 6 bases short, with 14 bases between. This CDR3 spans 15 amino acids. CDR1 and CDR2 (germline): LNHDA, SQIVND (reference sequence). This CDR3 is CASSIESGQRDGYTF. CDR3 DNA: TGTGCCAGTAGTATAGAGTCAGGGCAACGGGATGGCTACACCTTC.

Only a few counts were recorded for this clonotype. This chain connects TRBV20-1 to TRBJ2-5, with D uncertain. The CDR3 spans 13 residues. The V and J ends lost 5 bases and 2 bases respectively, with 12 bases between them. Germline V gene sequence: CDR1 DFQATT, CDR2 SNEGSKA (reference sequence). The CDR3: CSAEDRYQETQYF. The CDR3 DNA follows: TGCAGTGCTGAAGACCGATATCAAGAGACCCAGTACTTC.

In DNA, the CDR3 is TGCAGTGCTAGACCCGCGGACAGGGACACTGAAGCTTTCTTT. The encoded protein is CSARPADRDTEAFF. The J gene is TRBJ1-1, the V gene TRBV20-1, with 8 bases matching TRBD1. Per germline, CDR1 DFQATT and CDR2 SNEGSKA (reference sequence). There are 14 residues in the CDR3. The junction had 5 bases not matched to a gene; V was cut back by 2 bases and J by 3 bases.

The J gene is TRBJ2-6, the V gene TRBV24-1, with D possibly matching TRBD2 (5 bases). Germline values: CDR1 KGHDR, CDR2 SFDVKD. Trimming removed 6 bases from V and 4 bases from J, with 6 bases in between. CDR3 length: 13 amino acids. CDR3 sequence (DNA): TGTGCCACCAGTACGGGGGGGGCCAACGTCCTGACTTTC. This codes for CATSTGGANVLTF.

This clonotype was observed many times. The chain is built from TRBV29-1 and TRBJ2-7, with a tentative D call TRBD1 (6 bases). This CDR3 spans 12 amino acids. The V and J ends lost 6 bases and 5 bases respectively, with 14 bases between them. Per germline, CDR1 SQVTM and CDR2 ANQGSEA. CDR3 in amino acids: CSVDGAGDEQYF. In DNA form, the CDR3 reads TGCAGCGTGGATGGGGCAGGGGACGAGCAGTACTTC.

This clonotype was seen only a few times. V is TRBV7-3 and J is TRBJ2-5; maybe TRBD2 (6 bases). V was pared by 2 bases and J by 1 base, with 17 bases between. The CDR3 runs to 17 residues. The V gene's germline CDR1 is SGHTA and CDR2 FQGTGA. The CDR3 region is CASSLSTGGDSQETQYF. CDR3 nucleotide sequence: TGTGCCAGCAGCTTATCCACAGGCGGGGACTCCCAAGAGACCCAGTACTTC.

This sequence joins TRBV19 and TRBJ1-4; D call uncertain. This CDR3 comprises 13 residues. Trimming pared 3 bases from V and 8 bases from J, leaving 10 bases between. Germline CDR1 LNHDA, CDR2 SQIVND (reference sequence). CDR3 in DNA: TGTGCCAGTAGTATTAAGTCAGAGGAAAAACTGTTTTTT. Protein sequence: CASSIKSEEKLFF. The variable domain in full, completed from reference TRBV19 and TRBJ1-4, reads DGGITQSPKYLFRKEGQNVTLSCEQNLNHDAMYWYRQDPGQGLRLIYYSQIVNDFQKGDIAEGYSVSREKKESFPLTVTSAQKNPTAFYLCASSIKSEEKLFFGSGTQLSVL.

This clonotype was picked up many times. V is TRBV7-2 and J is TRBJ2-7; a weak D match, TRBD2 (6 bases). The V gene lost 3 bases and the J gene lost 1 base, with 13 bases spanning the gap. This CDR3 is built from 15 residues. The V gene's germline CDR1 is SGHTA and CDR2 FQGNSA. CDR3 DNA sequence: TGTGCCAGCAGCTTCGGGACTGGGCCTTCCTACGAGCAGTACTTC. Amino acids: CASSFGTGPSYEQYF.

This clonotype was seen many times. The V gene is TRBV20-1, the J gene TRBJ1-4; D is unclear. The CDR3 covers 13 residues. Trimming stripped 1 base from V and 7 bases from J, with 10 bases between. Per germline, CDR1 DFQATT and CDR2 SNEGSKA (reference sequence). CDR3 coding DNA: TGCAGTGCTAGAGGTCACGTGGGTGAAAAACTGTTTTTT. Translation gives CSARGHVGEKLFF.